A selection of T cell receptor beta chains follows, all from one sample in a study of cytomegalovirus exposure and HLA in healthy donors. TCRdb's table, derived via immunoSEQ multiplex PCR, lists solely in-frame clones and lacks some. The sample lists around 120,000 clones, around 80% occurring once. The sample was PBMCs. The receptor set was obtained from a woman aged 40 to 50 in good health and CMV-seropositive. The CDR3 runs from the conserved cysteine through the conserved F or W. A D gene is named only where the DNA matches it firmly. A row's size may be missing; if present it is once, few, many or a size class.

clone size,J gene,D gene,V gene,CDR3 protein,CDR3 DNA
.,TRBJ2-3,TRBD2,TRBV11-2,CASSFRGRRADTQYF,TGTGCCAGCAGCTTTCGCGGGAGACGGGCAGATACGCAGTATTTT
.,TRBJ2-7,TRBD1,TRBV18,CASSPQGASTSYEQYF,TGTGCCAGCTCACCCCAGGGGGCGTCTACGTCCTACGAGCAGTACTTC
.,TRBJ2-3,.,TRBV7-6,CASSLGPGGTTDTQYF,TGTGCCAGCAGCTTAGGGCCCGGGGGGACAACAGATACGCAGTATTTT
.,TRBJ2-5,TRBD2,TRBV6-5,CASSYSPGRVETQYF,TGTGCCAGCAGTTACTCCCCAGGGAGGGTTGAGACCCAGTACTTC
.,TRBJ1-1,.,TRBV5-4,CASSLGQMNTEAFF,TGTGCCAGCAGCTTGGGACAGATGAACACTGAAGCTTTCTTT
once,TRBJ1-2,.,TRBV5-4,CASSSTYSGGYTF,TGTGCCAGCAGCTCAACCTATTCAGGGGGCTACACCTTC
.,TRBJ2-3,TRBD2,TRBV30,CAWSPAWGGFRTDTQYF,TGTGCCTGGAGTCCCGCTTGGGGAGGGTTCCGCACAGATACGCAGTATTTT
.,TRBJ2-5,TRBD2,TRBV7-6,CASSLAFGGETQYF,TGTGCCAGCAGCTTAGCTTTCGGGGGGGAGACCCAGTACTTC
.,TRBJ2-1,.,TRBV19,CASSIGSTQYNEQFF,TGTGCCAGTAGTATCGGTAGCACTCAATACAATGAGCAGTTCTTC
once,TRBJ2-7,TRBD1,TRBV11-2,CASSRVGTAYEQYF,TGTGCCAGCAGCAGAGTTGGGACAGCCTACGAGCAGTACTTC
few,TRBJ2-3,TRBD2,TRBV9,CASSGLAGGGDTQYF,TGTGCCAGCAGCGGGTTAGCGGGAGGGGGAGATACGCAGTATTTT
.,TRBJ2-2,TRBD2,TRBV5-6,CASSLRSGSRTGELFF,TGTGCCAGCAGCTTGCGGAGCGGGAGCAGAACCGGGGAGCTGTTTTTT
.,TRBJ1-2,.,TRBV4-2,CASSQDSGNYGYTF,TGTGCCAGCAGCCAAGACTCAGGAAACTATGGCTACACCTTC
few,TRBJ1-1,.,TRBV7-9,CASSPAGRVGTEAFF,TGTGCCAGCAGCCCAGCGGGCAGGGTCGGCACTGAAGCTTTCTTT
.,TRBJ1-6,.,TRBV7-9,CASSLATAYNSPLHF,TGTGCCAGCAGCTTAGCCACAGCTTATAATTCACCCCTCCACTTT
few,TRBJ2-5,TRBD1,TRBV9,CASSPLGTGTQETQYF,TGTGCCAGCAGCCCCCTCGGGACAGGGACGCAAGAGACCCAGTACTTC
.,TRBJ1-2,TRBD1,TRBV19,CASSRNVGTGGTYGYTF,TGTGCCAGTAGTCGTAATGTCGGGACAGGGGGCACCTATGGCTACACCTTC